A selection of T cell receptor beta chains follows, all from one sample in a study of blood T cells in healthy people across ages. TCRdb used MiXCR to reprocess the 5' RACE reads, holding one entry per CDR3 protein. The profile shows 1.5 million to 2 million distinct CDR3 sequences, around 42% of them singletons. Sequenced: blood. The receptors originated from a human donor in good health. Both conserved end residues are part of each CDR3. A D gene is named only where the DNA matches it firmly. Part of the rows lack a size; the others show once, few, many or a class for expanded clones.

CDR3 DNA: TGTGCCAGCAGTTACGGAGTTATCGAAGAGACCCAGTACTTC; CDR3 protein: CASSYGVIEETQYF; J gene: TRBJ2-5; clone size: NA; V gene: TRBV6-6; D gene: NA
CDR3 DNA: TGTGCCAGCAGCTGGACCCCGAGAGGCACAGATACGCAGTATTTT; CDR3 protein: CASSWTPRGTDTQYF; J gene: TRBJ2-3; clone size: few; V gene: TRBV7-8; D gene: NA
CDR3 DNA: TGCAGTGCTAGAGATGTTGGTAGCGGGGGGGCGACAGATACGCAGTATTTT; CDR3 protein: CSARDVGSGGATDTQYF; J gene: TRBJ2-3; clone size: NA; V gene: TRBV20-1; D gene: TRBD2
CDR3 DNA: TGTGCCAGCAGTTTGGGAGGGGAGATCCCCCCGACCGAGCAGTACTTC; CDR3 protein: CASSLGGEIPPTEQYF; J gene: TRBJ2-7; clone size: NA; V gene: TRBV12-3/TRBV12-4; D gene: TRBD2
CDR3 DNA: TGTGCCAGCAGTTTGGGGACAGGGGGCAGGCAGCGACTGTTTTTT; CDR3 protein: CASSLGTGGRQRLFF; J gene: TRBJ2-2; clone size: NA; V gene: TRBV12-3/TRBV12-4; D gene: TRBD1
CDR3 DNA: TGTGCCAGCAGTCAGGATCTAGCGGGGGGAGCAGATACGCAGTATTTT; CDR3 protein: CASSQDLAGGADTQYF; J gene: TRBJ2-3; clone size: few; V gene: TRBV12-3/TRBV12-4; D gene: TRBD2
CDR3 DNA: TGCGCCAGCAGCCAAGTGCAGGGGAGGACTCAGTACTTC; CDR3 protein: CASSQVQGRTQYF; J gene: TRBJ2-4; clone size: few; V gene: TRBV4-3; D gene: NA
CDR3 DNA: TGCGCCAGCAGTACCAGGGATTCCTACAATGAGCAGTTCTTC; CDR3 protein: CASSTRDSYNEQFF; J gene: TRBJ2-1; clone size: NA; V gene: TRBV5-1; D gene: NA
CDR3 DNA: TGCGCCAGCAGCCAAACGACCGGGTATGAGGGTTCACCCCTCCACTTT; CDR3 protein: CASSQTTGYEGSPLHF; J gene: TRBJ1-6; clone size: NA; V gene: TRBV4-1; D gene: NA
CDR3 DNA: TGCGCCAGCAGCGCCTCCGGGACAGGGGCAGGGGCTGAAGCTTTCTTT; CDR3 protein: CASSASGTGAGAEAFF; J gene: TRBJ1-1; clone size: once; V gene: TRBV5-1; D gene: TRBD1